This T cell receptor (beta chain) was retrieved from a study of early T cells in non-severe SARS-CoV-2 infection. This clonotype turned up a few times. TCRdb reprocessed the 5' RACE reads with MiXCR, giving one entry per CDR3 protein. The table lists 50,000 to 65,000 distinct CDR3 sequences, about 7.7% of them singletons, with approximately 10% in the top ten. V was cut by 1 base and J by 7 bases, with 13 bases left in between. The CDR3 is 13 amino acids. Germline lookup yields CDR1 DFQATT and CDR2 SNEGSKA (reference sequence). The sequence was obtained from an adult who was a healthcare worker with PCR-confirmed SARS-CoV-2 infection or an uninfected control (not recorded which). The chain combines TRBV20-1 with TRBJ1-1; a possible D gene is TRBD1 (5 bases). The input for sequencing was whole blood, taken at baseline. The CDR3 DNA reads TGCAGTGCTAGAGCCCTTGGGGGGATTGAAGCTTTCTTT. Translated, it gives CSARALGGIEAFF.